This TCR beta chain was sequenced in a study of CD8+CD57+ T cells in acquired aplastic anemia. Study as a whole: Sorted cells (CD4+ and CD8+) yielded DNA amounts that averaged about 2.9 ug. Study-wide points: Overlapping CD8+ CDR3 repertoires of patients and controls contained under 35 shared sequences.

Genomic DNA templated the TCR beta VDJ and CDR3 profiling. In TCRdb, the reads were re-called with MiXCR into one record per CDR3 protein. The sample records around 170,000 distinct CDR3 sequences, about 64% being singletons. Remarks on this clonotype: The target antigen is unknown.

Germline values: CDR1 MGHDK, CDR2 SYGVNS. V was cut by 5 bases and J by 1 base, with 12 bases left in between. The length of the CDR3 is 14 residues. The V call is TRBV25-1, the J call TRBJ2-7; a possible D gene is TRBD1 (6 bases). The TCR was taken from a human donor in good health. The sample consisted of sorted CD4+, CD8+, or CD8+CD57+ T cells (not recorded which) from PBMCs. DNA of the CDR3: TGTGCCAGCAGTCCCCGGGACACTTCCTACGAGCAGTACTTC. Translating gives CASSPRDTSYEQYF.